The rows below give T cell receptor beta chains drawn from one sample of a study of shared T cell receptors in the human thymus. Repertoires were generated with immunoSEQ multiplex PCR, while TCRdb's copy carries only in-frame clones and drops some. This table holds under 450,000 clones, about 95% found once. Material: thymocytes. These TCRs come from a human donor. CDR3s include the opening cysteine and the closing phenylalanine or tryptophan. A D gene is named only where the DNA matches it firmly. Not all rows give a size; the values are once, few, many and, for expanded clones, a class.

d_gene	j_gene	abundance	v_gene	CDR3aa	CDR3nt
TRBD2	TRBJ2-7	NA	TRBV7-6	CASRLNPPGLATLYEQYF	TGTGCCAGCAGACTCAATCCGCCGGGACTAGCCACATTATACGAGCAGTACTTC
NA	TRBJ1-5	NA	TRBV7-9	CASSRGQTSNQPQHF	TGTGCCAGCAGCCGCGGACAGACTAGCAATCAGCCCCAGCATTTT
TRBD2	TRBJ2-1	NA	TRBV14	CASSQVSGLDDGEQFF	TGTGCCAGCAGCCAAGTATCGGGACTAGATGACGGTGAGCAGTTCTTC
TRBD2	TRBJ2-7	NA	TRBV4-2	CASSQVTSGYEQYF	TGTGCCAGCAGCCAAGTTACTAGCGGCTACGAGCAGTACTTC
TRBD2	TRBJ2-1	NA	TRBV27	CASRPGTSGRARRNEQFF	TGTGCCAGCAGACCCGGGACTAGCGGGAGGGCCCGAAGGAATGAGCAGTTCTTC
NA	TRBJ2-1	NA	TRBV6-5	CASSYLPGVDEQFF	TGTGCCAGCAGTTACCTCCCGGGGGTGGATGAGCAGTTCTTC
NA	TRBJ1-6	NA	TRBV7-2	CASSLVIPAGSNSPLHF	TGTGCCAGCAGCTTAGTTATTCCCGCAGGGAGTAATTCACCCCTCCACTTT
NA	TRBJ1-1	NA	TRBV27	CASSLAPGGAGQNTEAFF	TGTGCCAGCAGTTTGGCGCCGGGGGGGGCAGGTCAAAACACTGAAGCTTTCTTT
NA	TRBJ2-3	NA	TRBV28	CASSFGEGGTDTQYF	TGTGCCAGCAGTTTTGGGGAGGGGGGCACAGATACGCAGTATTTT
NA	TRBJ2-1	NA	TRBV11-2	CASSLVRHEQFF	TGTGCCAGCAGCTTAGTAAGGCATGAGCAGTTCTTC
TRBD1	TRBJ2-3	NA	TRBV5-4	CASSLPGQGADTQYF	TGTGCCAGCAGCTTACCAGGACAGGGGGCAGATACGCAGTATTTT
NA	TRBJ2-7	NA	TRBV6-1	CASSEQLQGRACHEQYF	TGTGCCAGCAGCGAACAACTCCAGGGCAGGGCCTGCCACGAGCAGTACTTC
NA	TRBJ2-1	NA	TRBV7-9	CASSQGPGLAQYKGQFF	TGTGCCAGCAGCCAAGGACCTGGTCTAGCGCAATACAAAGGTCAGTTCTTC
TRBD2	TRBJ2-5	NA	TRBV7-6	CASSELAGGETQYF	TGTGCCAGCAGCGAACTAGCGGGAGGGGAGACCCAGTACTTC
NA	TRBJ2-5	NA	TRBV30	CAWSVGGGGRQETQYF	TGTGCCTGGAGTGTCGGTGGAGGGGGGCGGCAAGAGACCCAGTACTTC
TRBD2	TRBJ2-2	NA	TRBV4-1	CASSQHVGLAAANTGELFF	TGCGCCAGCAGCCAACACGTGGGACTAGCGGCCGCGAACACCGGGGAGCTGTTTTTT
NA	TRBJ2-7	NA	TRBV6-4	CASSTGTRTYEQYF	TGTGCCAGCAGTACCGGGACACGTACCTACGAGCAGTACTTC
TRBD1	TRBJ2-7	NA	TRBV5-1	CASSLLAGQGREQYF	TGCGCCAGCAGCTTATTAGCGGGACAGGGGCGCGAGCAGTACTTC
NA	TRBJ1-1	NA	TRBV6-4	CASSERGGRLDTEAFF	TGTGCCAGCAGTGAGAGGGGGGGGCGATTGGACACTGAAGCTTTCTTT
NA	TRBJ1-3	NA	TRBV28	CASSSPDRTLRTKFSGNTIYF	TGTGCCAGCAGTTCCCCCGACAGGACCCTAAGGACTAAATTCTCTGGAAACACCATATATTTT
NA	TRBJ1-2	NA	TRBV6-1	CASTPRRKNYGYTF	TGTGCCAGCACCCCAAGGAGGAAAAACTATGGCTACACCTTC
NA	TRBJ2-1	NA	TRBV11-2	CASSRYGGREQFF	TGTGCCAGCAGCCGATATGGGGGACGGGAGCAGTTCTTC
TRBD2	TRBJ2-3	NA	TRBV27	CASSPSLGGAGVFTDTQYF	TGTGCCAGCAGTCCCTCCCTAGGAGGAGCGGGAGTTTTCACAGATACGCAGTATTTT
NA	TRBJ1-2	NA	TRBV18	CASSPEINYGYTF	TGTGCCAGCTCACCAGAGATTAACTATGGCTACACCTTC
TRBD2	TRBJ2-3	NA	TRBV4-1	CASSQETPPLREGPRGDTQYF	TGCGCCAGCAGCCAAGAGACCCCCCCTCTCCGGGAGGGCCCTCGCGGAGATACGCAGTATTTT
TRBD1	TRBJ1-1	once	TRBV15	CATSRGTGGTEAFF	TGTGCCACCAGCAGAGGGACAGGGGGCACTGAAGCTTTCTTT
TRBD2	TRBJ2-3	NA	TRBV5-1	CASRTGLAGGNTQYF	TGCGCCAGCAGGACGGGACTAGCGGGAGGGAATACGCAGTATTTT
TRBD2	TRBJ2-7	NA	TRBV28	CASSFLAGGSDEQYF	TGTGCCAGCAGTTTTTTAGCGGGAGGGTCCGACGAGCAGTACTTC
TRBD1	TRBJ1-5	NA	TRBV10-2	CASTPQGALGNQPQHF	TGCGCCAGCACGCCCCAGGGGGCCCTAGGCAATCAGCCCCAGCATTTT
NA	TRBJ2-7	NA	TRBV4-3	CASSLEGGLRVKQYF	TGCGCCAGCAGCCTTGAGGGTGGGTTACGAGTCAAGCAGTACTTC
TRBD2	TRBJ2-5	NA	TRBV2	CASSEMTGTSGNQETQYF	TGTGCCAGCAGTGAAATGACGGGGACTAGCGGTAACCAAGAGACCCAGTACTTC
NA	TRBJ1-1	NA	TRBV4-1	CASSQDRGDTEAFF	TGCGCCAGCAGCCAAGATCGGGGAGACACTGAAGCTTTCTTT
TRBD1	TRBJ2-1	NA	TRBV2	CASNGQGAYEQFF	TGTGCCAGCAACGGACAGGGCGCCTACGAGCAGTTCTTC
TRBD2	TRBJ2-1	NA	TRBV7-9	CASSPGLAETYNEQFF	TGTGCCAGCAGCCCGGGACTAGCGGAGACCTACAATGAGCAGTTCTTC
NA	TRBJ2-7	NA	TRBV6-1	CASSEGGRALSEQYF	TGTGCCAGCAGTGAAGGCGGCCGGGCGTTAAGCGAGCAGTACTTC
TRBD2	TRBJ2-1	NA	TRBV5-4	CASSPGLAGKYSYNEQFF	TGTGCCAGCAGCCCCGGACTAGCGGGTAAATACTCCTACAATGAGCAGTTCTTC
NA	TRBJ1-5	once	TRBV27	CASSLSWQGRNQPQHF	TGTGCCAGCAGTTTAAGTTGGCAGGGGAGGAATCAGCCCCAGCATTTT